This T cell receptor beta chain appears in the sequencing data of a study of blood T cell repertoires in COVID-19. Produced via immunoSEQ multiplex PCR; TCRdb's table is partial and in-frame only. The sample lists approximately 360,000 clones, more than 75% occurring once. The TCR sequence derives from a woman aged 25 to 45 with acute COVID-19. The sequenced sample was PBMCs or T cells enriched from blood (not recorded which).

The CDR3 DNA follows: TGTGCCAGCAGTTACTCGATAACTAACACTGAAGCTTTCTTT. Protein sequence: CASSYSITNTEAFF. The chain recombines TRBV6-5 with TRBJ1-1, with unresolved D. The CDR3 covers 14 residues. In germline, CDR1 is MNHEY, CDR2 SVGAGI. The ends were cut back, 0 bases at V and 2 bases at J, with 7 bases in the middle.